Each of the 22 T cell receptor beta chains below was sequenced from the same sample in a study of T cells in women clearing cervical HPV infection. Generated by immunoSEQ multiplex PCR, the TCRdb table keeps only in-frame clones and is missing some. Listed are some 20,000 clones; about 5.2% falls within the top ten. Input material: blood buffy coat. The receptors stem from a woman aged 18-69 years with a cervical HPV16 infection that either progressed to CIN3+ or cleared (not recorded which).

With respect to this clone: The sequenced fragment ends 3 residues before the CDR3 boundary, so the rest is inferred from the germline J gene. The chain has TRBV19 and TRBJ2-3; 10 nucleotides line up with TRBD1. This CDR3 is built from 17 residues. Per the germline V gene, CDR1 is LNHDA and CDR2 is SQIVND (reference sequence). The CDR3 here is CASSFTTGGASNQPQYF. The DNA read from the CDR3 is TGTGCCAGTAGTTTTACGACAGGGGGCGCGAGCAATCAGCCG.

On this clone: With the read ending 3 residues before the CDR3 end, the germline J gene is used to fill in that end. The rearrangement joins TRBV28 to TRBJ2-2, with TRBD1 as a possible D gene (6 bases). Germline lookup yields CDR1 MDHEN and CDR2 SYDVKM. This CDR3 comprises 16 residues. Trimming shortened V by 3 bases and J by 0 bases, and 11 bases separated the two germline ends. Incomplete CDR3 DNA: TGTGCCAGCAGTTTGTTTTCAGGGGCGAACACCGGGGAG. Translating it yields CASSLFSGANTGE. In full, the CDR3 reads CASSLFSGANTGELFF. The full variable domain, completed using reference TRBV28 and TRBJ2-2, is DVKVTQSSRYLVKRTGEKVFLECVQDMDHENMFWYRQDPGLGLRLIYFSYDVKMKEKGDIPEGYSVSREKKERFSLILESASTNQTSMYLCASSLFSGANTGELFFGEGSRLTVL.

With regard to this clone: The read gets to within 3 residues of the CDR3 end, and the germline J gene fills in the rest. This chain links TRBV5-6 with TRBJ2-7; D is perhaps TRBD1 (6 bases). V was clipped by 5 bases and J by 4 bases, with 13 bases between them. The CDR3 spans 13 residues. Germline V gene sequence: CDR1 SGHDT, CDR2 YYEEEE. CDR3 bases read: TGTGCCAGCAGTGGGACATTAGGTTACGAG. This sequence encodes CASSGTLGYE. The full CDR3 reads CASSGTLGYEQYF.

Turning to this clone: The CDR3 goes on 3 residues after the read ends, and that part is filled in from the germline J gene. The chain combines TRBV6-2 or TRBV6-3 with TRBJ2-1; 7 bases agree with TRBD2. V was pared by 9 bases and J by 3 bases, with 5 bases of the junction left unmatched. CDR3 length equals 13 residues. From germline, CDR1 is MNHEY and CDR2 SVGEGT. The sequenced part of the CDR3 DNA is TGTGCCAGTTCATGGGGGGGCTACAATGAG. The encoded protein is CASSWGGYNE. The entire CDR3 sequence reads CASSWGGYNEQFF.

Worth noting for this clone: A read error may produce the germline difference seen at one junction end. With the read ending 3 residues before the CDR3 end, the germline J gene is used to fill in that end. Other nucleotide sequences from this sample produce the same CDR3. This rearrangement joins TRBV7-2 to TRBJ1-3; 9 bases match TRBD1. This CDR3 comprises 14 residues. The germline V gene has CDR1 SGHTA and CDR2 FQGNSA. Incomplete CDR3 DNA: TGTGCCAGCAGCTCGGGACAGGGAGGGAACACA. Translated, it gives CASSSGQGGNT. In full, the CDR3 is CASSSGQGGNTIYF.

Turning to this clone: The read is 3 residues too short to cover the CDR3 end, so that end is filled in from the germline J gene. The genes are TRBV28 and TRBJ1-3; tentative D call: TRBD1 (6 bases). V was pared by 2 bases and J by 7 bases, with 9 bases between. Germline V gene data show CDR1 as MDHEN and CDR2 as SYDVKM. This CDR3 region has 13 residues. The chain's CDR3 is CASSLTGRNTIYF. CDR3 bases read: TGTGCCAGCAGTTTAACAGGGCGGAACACC.

Comments on this clone: The read comes to an end 3 residues before the CDR3 does, leaving the germline J gene to fill in the end. The chain employs TRBV4-1 and TRBJ2-1, with TRBD1 matching 8 bases. The CDR3 extends over 17 amino acids. Germline loops: CDR1 MGHRA, CDR2 YSYEKL. Trimming removed 0 bases from V and 2 bases from J; junction bases left unmatched: 6. This CDR3 is CASSQDTDRDTYNEQFF. The CDR3 bases that were read are TGCGCCAGCAGCCAAGATACGGACAGGGATACCTACAATGAG.

On this clone: One junction end disagrees with the germline gene, perhaps due to a read error. The CDR3 extends 3 residues past the end of the read, so its final part is completed from the germline J gene. The same CDR3 can be traced to other DNA sequences in this sample. This chain connects TRBV5-1 to TRBJ1-2; 7 bases agree with TRBD1. Germline V gene lookup returns CDR1 SGHRS and CDR2 YFSETQ. The CDR3 is 15 residues long. CDR3 DNA (partial): TGCGCCAGCAGCTTGAGCGGCAGGGGGAACTATGGG. This encodes CASSLSGRGNYG. The whole CDR3 protein reads CASSLSGRGNYGYTF.

To note about this clone: Sequencing ends 3 residues short of the CDR3 end; the germline J gene provides the rest. The rearrangement links TRBV20-1 to TRBJ2-1; maybe TRBD1 (6 bases). Trimming stripped 0 bases from V and 6 bases from J, with 12 bases between. The CDR3 runs 14 residues. Germline V gives CDR1 DFQATT, CDR2 SNEGSKA (reference sequence). CDR3 DNA, as far as it was read: TGCAGTGCTAGAGATGGGGGCAGGGTCAATGAG. It specifies CSARDGGRVNE. The whole CDR3 sequence is CSARDGGRVNEQFF.

With respect to this clone: The observed sequence ends 3 residues before the CDR3 terminus, with the missing tail filled in from the germline J gene. The V and J genes are TRBV13 and TRBJ2-1; D possibly corresponds to TRBD1 (5 bases). The CDR3 spans 13 residues. CDR1 is PRHDT and CDR2 is FYEKMQ in the germline V gene (reference sequence). V lost 5 bases and J lost 1, with 6 bases in between. The CDR3 DNA, read in part, is TGTGCCAGCAGCAAGGGGTCCTACAATGAG. It is translated as CASSKGSYNE. The full CDR3 sequence reads CASSKGSYNEQFF.

Turning to this clone: From the germline J gene comes the end of the CDR3, since the read stops 3 residues before it. This rearrangement joins TRBV30 to TRBJ1-2, with D perhaps matching TRBD1 (5 bases). Germline CDR1 GTSNPN, CDR2 SVGIG (reference sequence). Trimming stripped 7 bases from V and 7 bases from J, with 13 bases between. This CDR3 region has 11 residues. CDR3 amino acids: CASWGQGGYTF. The covered CDR3 bases are TGTGCCTCCTGGGGCCAGGGTGGC.

Notes on this clone: The observed sequence ends 3 residues before the CDR3 terminus, with the missing tail filled in from the germline J gene. The chain has TRBV7-3 and TRBJ2-2; 9 nucleotides line up with TRBD2. With 1 base clipped from V and 7 bases from J, the junction kept 7 bases outside the gene matches. The CDR3 is made up of 16 amino acids. Germline V lookup: CDR1 SGHTA, CDR2 FQGTGA. Incomplete CDR3 DNA: TGTGCCAGCAGCTTAAATAGCGGGGGCCGGGGCGGGGAG. This codes for CASSLNSGGRGGE. The whole CDR3 reads CASSLNSGGRGGELFF.

A remark on this clone: The read terminates 3 residues before the CDR3 end, so the remaining end is supplied by the germline J gene. The chain couples TRBV2 to TRBJ2-3; TRBD2 aligns across 11 bases. The CDR3 is made up of 17 amino acids. Germline lookup yields CDR1 SNHLY and CDR2 FYNNEI. J lost 2 bases, V lost 10 bases, and 14 bases had no gene match. The covered CDR3 bases are TGTGCCATCACGGGACTAGCGGTGAACACCATCACAGATACG. Its protein product is CAITGLAVNTITDT. The full CDR3 sequence reads CAITGLAVNTITDTQYF.

As for this clone: Coverage ceases 3 residues before the CDR3 finishes, and the germline J gene fills in the end. The V gene is TRBV28, the J gene TRBJ1-2; D is perhaps TRBD1 (6 bases). There are 14 residues in the CDR3. CDR1 is MDHEN and CDR2 is SYDVKM in the germline V gene. Partial CDR3 DNA: TGTGCCAGCAGTTTGGATGGGGGGGCTCTAGGC. Protein: CASSLDGGALG. The whole CDR3 is CASSLDGGALGYTF.

For this clone: Read sequence stops 3 residues before the CDR3 end, and the germline J gene provides the missing end. The rearrangement uses TRBV30 and TRBJ1-1, with 8 positions matching TRBD1. Trimming removed 2 bases from V and 5 bases from J; junction bases left unmatched: 7. Germline V gene sequence: CDR1 GTSNPN, CDR2 SVGIG (reference sequence). This CDR3 spans 14 amino acids. The CDR3 protein is CAWSTGTGETEAFF. The part of the CDR3 DNA that was read is TGTGCCTGGAGTACCGGGACAGGTGAAACTGAA.

Worth noting for this clone: The DNA ends 3 residues before the CDR3 does, and the rest of the CDR3 is filled in from the germline J gene. V usage is TRBV5-1 and J usage is TRBJ1-1, with TRBD1 matching 7 bases. V lost 4 bases to trimming and J lost 0 bases; unmatched junction nucleotides: 6. Germline V gene lookup returns CDR1 SGHRS and CDR2 YFSETQ. This CDR3 has 15 amino acids. This CDR3 reads CASSPGQPMNTEAFF. The DNA read from the CDR3 is TGCGCCAGCAGCCCGGGACAGCCCATGAACACTGAA.

According to its frequency, this clone is medium-sized (0.01 to 0.1%). The CDR3 is cut off 3 residues early in the read; its end comes from the germline J gene. The chain combines TRBV19 with TRBJ2-1; 7 bases are shared with TRBD2. CDR3 length equals 17 residues. The germline V gene has CDR1 LNHDA and CDR2 SQIVND (reference sequence). Unmatched junction bases numbered 8, after V lost 3 bases and J lost 0 bases. CDR3 amino acids: CASSIGGTTSSYNEQFF. The DNA read from the CDR3 is TGTGCCAGTAGTATTGGTGGGACTACGAGCTCCTACAATGAG.

In regard to this clone: The CDR3 is cut off 3 residues early in the read; its end comes from the germline J gene. The V and J genes are TRBV7-6 and TRBJ2-3, with TRBD1 identical over 7 bases. From germline, CDR1 is SGHVS and CDR2 FNYEAQ. This CDR3 is built from 13 residues. The CDR3 bases that were read are TGTGCCAGCAGCAGGGGGCATATTCAGCCG. As protein: CASSRGHIQP. The entire CDR3 is CASSRGHIQPQYF.

Comment on this clone: The read stops 3 residues short of the end of the CDR3; the missing end is completed from the germline J gene. The J gene is TRBJ1-2, the V gene TRBV19, with 9 bases identical to TRBD1. Germline V gene sequence: CDR1 LNHDA, CDR2 SQIVND (reference sequence). The CDR3 has 16 residues. The CDR3 bases that were read are TGTGCCAGTAGTGCCGGGACAGGGAGCCTTTACAATGAC. As protein: CASSAGTGSLYND. The CDR3, in full, reads CASSAGTGSLYNDYTF.

With regard to this clone: The CDR3 is cut off 3 residues early in the read; its end comes from the germline J gene. The genes are TRBV28 and TRBJ2-1; 14 positions match TRBD2. The CDR3 spans 16 residues. Germline V CDR1 and CDR2: MDHEN, SYDVKM. V was clipped by 5 bases and J by 7 bases; unmatched bases: 7. Partial CDR3 DNA: TGTGCCAGCAGTCCCCGACTAGCGGGGGGGTTAAATGAG. It is translated as CASSPRLAGGLNE. The full CDR3 is CASSPRLAGGLNEQFF.

On this clone itself: Read coverage stops 3 residues before the CDR3 terminus; the germline J gene supplies the remainder. This sequence joins TRBV7-9 and TRBJ1-1, with 8 positions matching TRBD1. This CDR3 region has 15 residues. Germline V gives CDR1 SEHNR, CDR2 FQNEAQ (reference sequence). Losses at the gene ends were 5 bases for V and 0 bases for J; bases not matched to a gene: 5. Incomplete CDR3 DNA: TGTGCCAGCAGCCCATGGACAGGGATGAACACTGAA. Residues: CASSPWTGMNTE. The full-length CDR3 reads as CASSPWTGMNTEAFF.

On this clone: The read is 3 residues too short to cover the CDR3 end, so that end is filled in from the germline J gene. This sequence joins TRBV19 and TRBJ1-6; no firm D call. This CDR3 has 14 amino acids. CDR1 and CDR2 (germline): LNHDA, SQIVND (reference sequence). V was clipped by 2 bases and J by 6 bases, with 8 bases between them. The CDR3 is CASSIQVFNSPLHF. Incomplete CDR3 DNA: TGTGCCAGTAGTATACAGGTTTTTAATTCACCC. Variable domain in full (rest from reference TRBV19 and TRBJ1-6): DGGITQSPKYLFRKEGQNVTLSCEQNLNHDAMYWYRQDPGQGLRLIYYSQIVNDFQKGDIAEGYSVSREKKESFPLTVTSAQKNPTAFYLCASSIQVFNSPLHFGNGTRLTVT.